These T cell receptor beta chains were read from a single sample in a study of cytomegalovirus exposure and HLA in healthy donors. Measured with immunoSEQ multiplex PCR; TCRdb has only the in-frame clones, and not every one. The data contain roughly 180,000 clones, approximately 84% of them seen just once; the ten biggest clones take up approximately 2.6%. Sequencing was done on a sample of PBMCs. All receptors derive from a female donor in good health and CMV-seronegative. Both conserved end residues are part of each CDR3. Fields, in order: clone size, J gene, V gene, D gene, CDR3 length, CDR3 protein, CDR3 DNA. A D gene is named only where the DNA matches it firmly. Clone size is stated in some rows and not others, as once, few, many or a class when expanded.

abundance: NA; j_gene: TRBJ1-4; v_gene: TRBV4-3; d_gene: TRBD1; len: 16; CDR3aa: CASSPGTGPQVEKLFF; CDR3nt: TGCGCCAGCAGCCCCGGGACAGGCCCTCAAGTAGAAAAACTGTTTTTT
abundance: NA; j_gene: TRBJ1-2; v_gene: TRBV7-3; d_gene: TRBD1; len: 14; CDR3aa: CASSRDRGLGGYTF; CDR3nt: TGTGCCAGCAGCCGGGACAGGGGGCTTGGAGGCTACACCTTC
abundance: NA; j_gene: TRBJ2-7; v_gene: TRBV6-1; d_gene: NA; len: 14; CDR3aa: CASSPARDAYEQYF; CDR3nt: TGTGCCAGCAGTCCGGCCCGGGATGCTTACGAGCAGTACTTC
abundance: NA; j_gene: TRBJ1-2; v_gene: TRBV27; d_gene: NA; len: 14; CDR3aa: CASTSTRANYGYTF; CDR3nt: TGTGCCAGCACCTCGACAAGAGCTAACTATGGCTACACCTTC
abundance: NA; j_gene: TRBJ1-5; v_gene: TRBV25-1; d_gene: TRBD1; len: 16; CDR3aa: CASSDAGGLGNQPQHF; CDR3nt: TGTGCCAGCAGTGACGCAGGGGGATTAGGCAATCAGCCCCAGCATTTT
abundance: NA; j_gene: TRBJ2-3; v_gene: TRBV2; d_gene: NA; len: 15; CDR3aa: CASSPTKGVIDTQYF; CDR3nt: TGTGCCAGCAGTCCGACTAAGGGGGTTATTGATACGCAGTATTTT
abundance: NA; j_gene: TRBJ2-2; v_gene: TRBV2; d_gene: TRBD1; len: 15; CDR3aa: CASSWRDRATGELFF; CDR3nt: TGTGCCAGCAGCTGGAGGGACAGGGCCACCGGGGAGCTGTTTTTT
abundance: NA; j_gene: TRBJ1-3; v_gene: TRBV11-2; d_gene: NA; len: 16; CDR3aa: CASSPAGGLSGNTIYF; CDR3nt: TGTGCCAGCAGCCCCGCTGGGGGCCTCTCTGGAAACACCATATATTTT
abundance: NA; j_gene: TRBJ2-2; v_gene: TRBV5-5; d_gene: TRBD1; len: 16; CDR3aa: CASSVKTGTDTGELFF; CDR3nt: TGTGCCAGCAGCGTAAAGACAGGGACCGACACCGGGGAGCTGTTTTTT
abundance: few; j_gene: TRBJ1-4; v_gene: TRBV19; d_gene: NA; len: 12; CDR3aa: CASSISNEKLFF; CDR3nt: TGTGCCAGTAGTATTTCGAATGAAAAACTGTTTTTT
abundance: NA; j_gene: TRBJ2-1; v_gene: TRBV9; d_gene: TRBD1; len: 12; CDR3aa: CASTDREDEQFF; CDR3nt: TGTGCCAGCACGGACAGGGAAGATGAGCAGTTCTTC
abundance: NA; j_gene: TRBJ2-7; v_gene: TRBV27; d_gene: TRBD2; len: 13; CDR3aa: CASSTGLAYEQYF; CDR3nt: TGTGCCAGCAGTACGGGACTAGCCTACGAGCAGTACTTC
abundance: NA; j_gene: TRBJ2-1; v_gene: TRBV6-5; d_gene: NA; len: 11; CDR3aa: CASSYLNEQFF; CDR3nt: TGTGCCAGCAGTTACCTCAATGAGCAGTTCTTC
abundance: NA; j_gene: TRBJ2-7; v_gene: TRBV15; d_gene: TRBD2; len: 15; CDR3aa: CATSRGLAETYEQYF; CDR3nt: TGTGCCACCAGCAGAGGACTAGCGGAAACCTACGAGCAGTACTTC
abundance: NA; j_gene: TRBJ2-7; v_gene: TRBV5-1; d_gene: TRBD1; len: 16; CDR3aa: CASSLGGGQGVYGQYF; CDR3nt: TGCGCCAGCAGCTTGGGGGGGGGACAGGGGGTTTACGGGCAGTACTTC
abundance: NA; j_gene: TRBJ2-7; v_gene: TRBV4-1; d_gene: TRBD1; len: 14; CDR3aa: CASSPRDRLDEQYF; CDR3nt: TGCGCCAGCAGCCCCCGGGACAGGCTCGACGAGCAGTACTTC
abundance: NA; j_gene: TRBJ2-7; v_gene: TRBV6-1; d_gene: NA; len: 13; CDR3aa: CASSGGAGYEQYF; CDR3nt: TGTGCCAGCAGTGGCGGAGCGGGTTACGAGCAGTACTTC
abundance: NA; j_gene: TRBJ2-7; v_gene: TRBV30; d_gene: NA; len: 13; CDR3aa: CAWSEDRSYEQYF; CDR3nt: TGTGCCTGGAGTGAAGACAGGTCCTACGAGCAGTACTTC
abundance: NA; j_gene: TRBJ2-5; v_gene: TRBV9; d_gene: TRBD1; len: 15; CDR3aa: CASSSNPDRGETQYF; CDR3nt: TGTGCCAGCAGCTCCAACCCTGACAGGGGAGAGACCCAGTACTTC
abundance: NA; j_gene: TRBJ1-2; v_gene: TRBV6-5; d_gene: NA; len: 15; CDR3aa: CASSLYSVDHYGYTF; CDR3nt: TGTGCCAGCAGTTTGTATAGCGTCGATCACTATGGCTACACCTTC
abundance: many; j_gene: TRBJ2-7; v_gene: TRBV5-1; d_gene: NA; len: 14; CDR3aa: CASSLKLAGYEQYF; CDR3nt: TGCGCCAGCAGCTTAAAGCTGGCGGGCTACGAGCAGTACTTC
abundance: NA; j_gene: TRBJ2-7; v_gene: TRBV5-6; d_gene: TRBD1; len: 16; CDR3aa: CASSLPGTGGSYEQYF; CDR3nt: TGTGCCAGCAGCTTGCCCGGGACAGGGGGGTCCTACGAGCAGTACTTC
abundance: NA; j_gene: TRBJ2-6; v_gene: TRBV11-2; d_gene: TRBD1; len: 17; CDR3aa: CASSFDRGPSGANVLTF; CDR3nt: TGTGCCAGCAGCTTTGACAGGGGTCCTTCTGGGGCCAACGTCCTGACTTTC
abundance: NA; j_gene: TRBJ2-7; v_gene: TRBV7-9; d_gene: NA; len: 14; CDR3aa: CASSLEYSSYEQYF; CDR3nt: TGTGCCAGCAGCTTAGAATACAGCTCCTACGAGCAGTACTTC
abundance: NA; j_gene: TRBJ2-2; v_gene: TRBV9; d_gene: TRBD2; len: 16; CDR3aa: CASSRIGTSGTGELFF; CDR3nt: TGTGCCAGCAGCCGAATAGGGACTAGTGGCACCGGGGAGCTGTTTTTT
abundance: NA; j_gene: TRBJ1-4; v_gene: TRBV4-1; d_gene: NA; len: 16; CDR3aa: CASSQDIRPGWEKLFF; CDR3nt: TGCGCCAGCAGCCAAGATATCAGGCCGGGATGGGAAAAACTGTTTTTT
abundance: NA; j_gene: TRBJ2-7; v_gene: TRBV2; d_gene: TRBD1; len: 15; CDR3aa: CASSEPGQGSDEQYF; CDR3nt: TGTGCCAGCAGTGAGCCGGGACAGGGGTCAGACGAGCAGTACTTC
abundance: NA; j_gene: TRBJ1-2; v_gene: TRBV19; d_gene: TRBD1; len: 16; CDR3aa: CASSMGTGASMPGYTF; CDR3nt: TGTGCCAGTAGTATGGGGACAGGGGCGTCGATGCCCGGCTACACCTTC
abundance: NA; j_gene: TRBJ2-1; v_gene: TRBV12-5; d_gene: NA; len: 13; CDR3aa: CASGLVLPNEQFF; CDR3nt: TGTGCTAGTGGTTTGGTACTCCCCAATGAGCAGTTCTTC
abundance: NA; j_gene: TRBJ2-2; v_gene: TRBV28; d_gene: TRBD2; len: 16; CDR3aa: CASSSGLAGANGELFF; CDR3nt: TGTGCCAGCAGTTCTGGACTAGCGGGAGCGAACGGGGAGCTGTTTTTT
abundance: few; j_gene: TRBJ1-6; v_gene: TRBV18; d_gene: NA; len: 17; CDR3aa: CASSPRGGTPYNSPLHF; CDR3nt: TGTGCCAGCTCACCGAGGGGGGGGACCCCCTATAATTCACCCCTCCACTTT
abundance: NA; j_gene: TRBJ2-7; v_gene: TRBV4-3; d_gene: TRBD2; len: 14; CDR3aa: CASSPSGTDYEQYF; CDR3nt: TGCGCCAGCAGTCCTAGCGGGACTGACTACGAGCAGTACTTC
abundance: NA; j_gene: TRBJ2-7; v_gene: TRBV5-4; d_gene: TRBD1; len: 15; CDR3aa: CASSWDRDRTYEQYF; CDR3nt: TGTGCCAGCAGCTGGGACCGGGACAGGACCTACGAGCAGTACTTC
abundance: NA; j_gene: TRBJ1-5; v_gene: TRBV19; d_gene: NA; len: 15; CDR3aa: CASSEGGMGNQPQHF; CDR3nt: TGTGCCAGTTCGGAAGGAGGAATGGGCAATCAGCCCCAGCATTTT
abundance: NA; j_gene: TRBJ1-2; v_gene: TRBV4-1; d_gene: NA; len: 14; CDR3aa: CASSQTPEGYGYTF; CDR3nt: TGCGCCAGCAGCCAAACCCCGGAGGGCTATGGCTACACCTTC
abundance: NA; j_gene: TRBJ2-1; v_gene: TRBV28; d_gene: TRBD2; len: 20; CDR3aa: CASSLWDWRGLAGGPGHQFF; CDR3nt: TGTGCCAGCAGTTTATGGGACTGGCGGGGACTAGCGGGAGGGCCCGGTCATCAGTTCTTC
abundance: NA; j_gene: TRBJ1-2; v_gene: TRBV5-1; d_gene: NA; len: 14; CDR3aa: CASSSPAGGYGYTF; CDR3nt: TGCGCCAGCAGCTCCCCCGCGGGTGGCTATGGCTACACCTTC